The TCR beta chain under discussion was sequenced for a study of shared clonotypes between healthy human individuals. As for the study in general: The plates for each donor numbered three CD4 naive, three CD4 memory, two CD8 naive and one CD8 memory. Study-wide results and caveats: Generation probabilities were higher for clonotypes shared across all four sorted-subset donors than for unshared ones.

The study separated CD4+ cells into CD45RA+ naive and CD45RA-negative memory subsets. CDR3 size: 14 residues. CDR1 and CDR2 from the germline V gene are MDHEN and SYDVKM. V dropped 2 bases and J dropped 5; count of bases not matched to a gene: 3. About this clone: Its cognate antigen is unknown.

Profiling relied on immunoSEQ multiplex PCR, and the TCRdb table lists in-frame clones only, not all of them. The sample includes millions of clones, roughly nine tenths of them seen just once. Specimen: naive CD4+ T cells sorted from blood. Sample subset: CD45RA+ positively selected. The chain joins TRBV28 to TRBJ2-3; TRBD2 matches at 8 bases. This receptor was obtained from a young man in good health. CDR3 loop: CASSLRGGGDTQYF. DNA of the CDR3: TGTGCCAGCAGTTTACGGGGGGGCGGAGATACGCAGTATTTT.